The 2 T cell receptor beta chains presented below share a single source sample, sequenced in a study of metastatic and nonmetastatic thyroid tumors. TCRdb re-called clones from the PCR reads using MiXCR. The top ten clones hold more than 9% of a sample with around 40,000 clones, about 13% of them seen once. Every patient was untreated before thyroid surgery. Sequencing was performed on blood. The receptor set was obtained from a female donor with papillary thyroid cancer or a benign thyroid nodule (not recorded which). Some clones in this sample may be carry-over from other donors' samples.

This clone was counted between two and nine times. This may be a read error, as it is one base from a much larger clone. The chain carries TRBV28 and TRBJ2-3; either TRBD1 or TRBD2 may supply D (5 bases each). V lost 11 bases and J lost 6, with 21 bases in between. The CDR3 consists of 14 residues. In germline, CDR1 is MDHEN, CDR2 SYDVKM. CDR3 residues: CARILVGTTDTQYF. As DNA, the CDR3 is TGTGCCCGCATCCTTGTCGGGACCACGGATACGCAGTATTTT.

This clone was picked up many times. V and J are TRBV7-2 and TRBJ2-3; D not certain. V shed 2 bases and J shed 5 bases, with 2 bases lying between them. CDR3 length: 11 amino acids. Per germline, CDR1 SGHTA and CDR2 FQGNSA. This CDR3 is CASSLRDTQYF. CDR3 DNA: TGTGCCAGCAGCTTAAGAGATACGCAGTATTTT.